This passage covers 20 T cell receptor beta chains from one sample sequenced in a study of cytomegalovirus exposure and HLA in healthy donors. The PCR made use of 60 Vbeta and 13 Jbeta primers. Sequencing used immunoSEQ multiplex PCR; TCRdb keeps in-frame clones, though not all of them. The sample lists roughly 150,000 clones; roughly 87% were seen once. The sequencing input was PBMCs. These receptor sequences come from a man younger than 40 in good health and CMV-seropositive.

This clone was counted only a few times. One end of the junction is discordant with germline, which a read error may explain. J is TRBJ2-7 and V is TRBV7-9; 7 nucleotides match TRBD2. The length of the CDR3 is 14 residues. Germline V gives CDR1 SEHNR, CDR2 FQNEAQ (reference sequence). The CDR3, as DNA: TGTTCCAGCAGCTTAGTTGCGGGAGTAAGCGAGCAGTACTTC. It is translated as CSSSLVAGVSEQYF.

The chain links TRBV5-6 to TRBJ2-5; maybe TRBD1 (5 bases). CDR3 length equals 14 residues. Germline V CDR1 and CDR2: SGHDT, YYEEEE. The ends were cut back, 4 bases at V and 5 bases at J, with 15 bases in the middle. The CDR3 nucleotides are TGTGCCAGCAGCGCCCTCCAGGGTTTTGAGACCCAGTACTTC. It yields the protein CASSALQGFETQYF.

A single count supports this clone. The chain uses TRBV7-9 and TRBJ2-3; 7 bases match TRBD2. Germline values: CDR1 SEHNR, CDR2 FQNEAQ (reference sequence). CDR3 length: 13 residues. Trimming cost V 3 bases and J 6 bases; bases outside gene matches: 3. The CDR3 nucleotides are TGTGCCAGCAGCTTTGTCGGGGGGGATACGCAGTATTTT. Protein product: CASSFVGGDTQYF.

V gene TRBV27 combines with J gene TRBJ2-7; 7 bases match TRBD2. Germline V gene data show CDR1 as MNHEY and CDR2 as SMNVEV (reference sequence). There are 16 residues in the CDR3. V was pared by 5 bases and J by 1 base, with 11 bases of the junction left unmatched. CDR3 bases: TGTGCCAGCAGTATATTAGCGGGCGCGAGTTCCTACGAGCAGTACTTC. Translating gives CASSILAGASSYEQYF.

The V and J genes are TRBV7-7 and TRBJ1-1; 8 nucleotides line up with TRBD1. The trim removed 5 bases at V and 1 base at J, leaving 15 bases unmatched. The CDR3 contains 18 residues. Germline V gives CDR1 SSHAT, CDR2 FNYEAQ (reference sequence). The CDR3 is CASSVWDRKGSWNTEAFF. CDR3 DNA sequence: TGTGCCAGCAGCGTATGGGACAGGAAGGGGAGTTGGAACACTGAAGCTTTCTTT.

This clone is a singleton in its sample. The V and J genes are TRBV6-6 and TRBJ1-4; tentative D call: TRBD1 (5 bases). CDR3 length equals 14 residues. CDR1 and CDR2 from the germline V gene are MNHNY and SVGAGI (reference sequence). Trimming cost V 5 bases and J 4 bases, with 11 bases left between them. The CDR3 sequence is CASSVGHLNEKLFF. DNA for the CDR3: TGTGCCAGCAGTGTAGGACACCTTAATGAAAAACTGTTTTTT.

Comments on this clone: The junction does not match germline at one end; this may be a read error. In nucleotides, the CDR3 is TGTGCCAGCAGCGTGGACAGTTCCGACTTC. Amino acid sequence: CASSVDSSDF. V gene TRBV9 combines with J gene TRBJ1-2, with D possibly being TRBD1 (6 bases). This CDR3 is built from 10 residues. Germline V gene lookup returns CDR1 SGDLS and CDR2 YYNGEE. Variable domain in full (rest from reference TRBV9 and TRBJ1-2): DSGVTQTPKHLITATGQRVTLRCSPRSGDLSVYWYQQSLDQGLQFLIQYYNGEERAKGNILERFSAQQFPDLHSELNLSSLELGDSALYFCASSVDSSDFGSGTRLTVV.

The chain is built from TRBV27 and TRBJ2-5; the match to TRBD2 covers 8 bases. CDR3 size: 14 residues. Per germline, CDR1 MNHEY and CDR2 SMNVEV (reference sequence). The V and J ends lost 5 bases and 5 bases, in that order; junction bases with no gene match: 7. CDR3 bases: TGTGCCAGCAGTCCCATAAGCGGGAGTGAGACCCAGTACTTC. This sequence encodes CASSPISGSETQYF.

The chain employs TRBV28 and TRBJ2-7, with TRBD1 matching 9 bases. Germline CDR1 is MDHEN and CDR2 is SYDVKM. This CDR3 region has 15 residues. Unmatched junction bases numbered 6, after V lost 2 bases and J lost 4 bases. CDR3 in DNA: TGTGCCAGCAGTTTACCTGGGACAGGGAGGTACGAGCAGTACTTC. Amino acids: CASSLPGTGRYEQYF. Drawing the rest from reference TRBV28 and TRBJ2-7, the complete variable domain is DVKVTQSSRYLVKRTGEKVFLECVQDMDHENMFWYRQDPGLGLRLIYFSYDVKMKEKGDIPEGYSVSREKKERFSLILESASTNQTSMYLCASSLPGTGRYEQYFGPGTRLTVT.

The rearrangement joins TRBV5-6 to TRBJ2-7, with a possible D match to TRBD1 (6 bases). The CDR3 covers 15 residues. Trimming took off 0 bases at V and 2 bases at J, with 12 bases between the two ends. Looked up from germline, CDR1 is SGHDT and CDR2 is YYEEEE. CDR3 in DNA: TGTGCCAGCAGCTTGGGCGCAGGGACAACCTACGAGCAGTACTTC. Amino acids: CASSLGAGTTYEQYF.

This clone was seen only once. The chain carries TRBV7-2 and TRBJ1-1; TRBD1 agrees at 8 bases. This CDR3 contains 14 residues. V lost 5 bases, J lost 7 bases, and 9 bases stayed unmatched. CDR1 SGHTA and CDR2 FQGNSA come from the germline V gene. The CDR3 DNA sequence: TGTGCCAGCAGCATAACAGGGGGGCGGAGTGAAGCTTTCTTT. It encodes CASSITGGRSEAFF. Looking up the rest from reference TRBV7-2 and TRBJ1-1 gives the full variable domain: GAGVSQSPSNKVTEKGKDVELRCDPISGHTALYWYRQSLGQGLEFLIYFQGNSAPDKSGLPSDRFSAERTGGSVSTLTIQRTQQEDSAVYLCASSITGGRSEAFFGQGTRLTVV.

The chain carries TRBV7-2 and TRBJ2-1; 10 bases fit TRBD2. Per germline, CDR1 SGHTA and CDR2 FQGNSA. The CDR3 extends over 15 amino acids. The V gene end was trimmed by 1 base and the J gene end by 11 bases; junction bases not matched to a gene: 8. The CDR3 sequence: CASSLDRGSGRKQFF. The CDR3 DNA reads TGTGCCAGCAGCTTAGATCGAGGTAGCGGGAGGAAGCAGTTCTTC.

V gene TRBV7-2 combines with J gene TRBJ1-5, with a tentative D call TRBD1 (5 bases). The V end was cut by 6 bases, the J end by 1 base, with 13 bases between. The CDR3 contains 15 residues. The germline gives CDR1 SGHTA, CDR2 FQGNSA. For the CDR3, the DNA is TGTGCCAGCAGTTCCGGGGGAGGGAGCAATCAGCCCCAGCATTTT. Encoded protein: CASSSGGGSNQPQHF.

This sequence joins TRBV28 and TRBJ1-5, with 7 positions matching TRBD1. The CDR3 is 17 residues long. Per the germline V gene, CDR1 is MDHEN and CDR2 is SYDVKM. With 7 bases clipped from V and 0 bases from J, the junction kept 12 bases outside the gene matches. DNA for the CDR3: TGTGCCAGCAATACCGGGACAGACATTTATAGCAATCAGCCCCAGCATTTT. Translated, it gives CASNTGTDIYSNQPQHF.

This chain joins TRBV5-4 and TRBJ1-2; 8 bases fit TRBD1. The CDR3 spans 14 residues. V shed 4 bases and J 3 bases; nucleotides not matched to a gene: 5. In germline, CDR1 is SGHNT, CDR2 YYREEE (reference sequence). Here the CDR3 reads CASSGTGPDYGYTF. CDR3 nucleotide sequence: TGTGCCAGCAGCGGGACAGGCCCGGACTATGGCTACACCTTC.

The chain joins TRBV30 to TRBJ2-1; 7 bases match TRBD2. The V gene's germline CDR1 is GTSNPN and CDR2 SVGIG (reference sequence). The junction had 7 bases not matched to a gene; V was cut back by 2 bases and J by 6 bases. This CDR3 is built from 14 residues. CDR3 region: CAWSTGLNGNEQFF. CDR3 nucleotide sequence: TGTGCCTGGAGTACGGGACTAAATGGCAATGAGCAGTTCTTC.

This clone was detected once. The CDR3 here is CAARRGTSYGELFF. For the CDR3, the DNA is TGTGCCGCCCGTAGAGGTACATCATACGGGGAGCTGTTTTTT. The rearrangement uses TRBV19 and TRBJ2-2; D is ambiguous. Germline V gene lookup returns CDR1 LNHDA and CDR2 SQIVND (reference sequence). The CDR3 totals 14 residues. The germline V and J ends were trimmed by 11 bases and 7 bases, with 20 bases remaining between them.

CDR3 in DNA: TGTGCCAGTAGTGTCGGAGCTTATAGCAATCAGCCCCAGCATTTT. Encoded protein: CASSVGAYSNQPQHF. The chain employs TRBV19 and TRBJ1-5; D ambiguous. Per germline, CDR1 LNHDA and CDR2 SQIVND (reference sequence). This CDR3 is 15 amino acids long. V gave up 5 bases and J gave up 0 bases, with 11 bases separating them.

This chain uses TRBV7-7 with TRBJ2-1; TRBD2 matches 8 bases. Germline CDR1 SSHAT, CDR2 FNYEAQ (reference sequence). J was trimmed by 2 bases and V by 1 base; bases with no gene match: 1. The CDR3 is 15 amino acids. This CDR3 is CASSLGAGAYNEQFF. In DNA form, the CDR3 reads TGTGCCAGCAGCTTAGGAGCGGGGGCCTACAATGAGCAGTTCTTC.

This clone was counted a few times. The chain carries TRBV29-1 and TRBJ2-1, with a possible D match to TRBD1 (5 bases). This CDR3 is 12 amino acids long. V was pared by 4 bases and J by 5 bases, with 9 bases between. From germline, CDR1 is SQVTM and CDR2 ANQGSEA. The CDR3 sequence: CSVVQENNEQFF. Here the CDR3 DNA reads TGCAGCGTTGTACAGGAAAACAATGAGCAGTTCTTC.